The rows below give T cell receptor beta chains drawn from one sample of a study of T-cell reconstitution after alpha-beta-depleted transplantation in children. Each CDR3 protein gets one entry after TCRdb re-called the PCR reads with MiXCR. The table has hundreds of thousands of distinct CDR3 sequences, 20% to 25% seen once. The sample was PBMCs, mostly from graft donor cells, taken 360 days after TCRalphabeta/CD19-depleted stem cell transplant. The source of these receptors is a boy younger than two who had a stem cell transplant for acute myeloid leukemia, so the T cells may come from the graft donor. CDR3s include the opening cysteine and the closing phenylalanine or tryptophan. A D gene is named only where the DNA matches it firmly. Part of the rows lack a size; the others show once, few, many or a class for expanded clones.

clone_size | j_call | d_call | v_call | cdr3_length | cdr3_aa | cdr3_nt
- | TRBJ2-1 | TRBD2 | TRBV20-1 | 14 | CSAPIAGGNNEQFF | TGCAGTGCCCCCATAGCGGGGGGGAACAATGAGCAGTTCTTC
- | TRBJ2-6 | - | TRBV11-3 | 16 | CASSLVPGAGANVLTF | TGTGCCAGCAGCTTAGTACCGGGTGCCGGGGCCAACGTCCTGACTTTC
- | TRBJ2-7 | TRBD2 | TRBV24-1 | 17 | CATSLSLAGAYHYEQYF | TGTGCCACCAGTCTGTCACTAGCGGGGGCCTACCACTACGAGCAGTACTTC
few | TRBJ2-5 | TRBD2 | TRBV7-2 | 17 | CASSRGLAGLFQETQYF | TGTGCCAGCAGCCGAGGACTAGCGGGCCTTTTCCAAGAGACCCAGTACTTC
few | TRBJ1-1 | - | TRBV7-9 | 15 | CASSLGGGWNTEAFF | TGTGCCAGCAGCTTAGGAGGGGGTTGGAACACTGAAGCTTTCTTT
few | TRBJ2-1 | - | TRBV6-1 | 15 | CASSSRDWTYNEQFF | TGTGCCAGCAGCTCCCGGGACTGGACCTACAATGAGCAGTTCTTC
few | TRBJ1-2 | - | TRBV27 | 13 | CASSLLGGIGYTF | TGTGCCAGCAGTTTATTGGGGGGAATTGGCTACACCTTC
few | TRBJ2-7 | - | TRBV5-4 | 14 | CASSLTEGPYEQYF | TGTGCCAGCAGCTTGACGGAGGGGCCCTACGAGCAGTACTTC
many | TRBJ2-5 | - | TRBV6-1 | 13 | CASSQVVWETQYF | TGTGCCAGCAGCCAGGTTGTCTGGGAGACCCAGTACTTC
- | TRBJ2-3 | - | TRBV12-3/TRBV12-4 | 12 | CASSSSGGTQYF | TGTGCCAGCAGTTCATCAGGGGGGACGCAGTATTTT
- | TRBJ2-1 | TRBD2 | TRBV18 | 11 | CASSPGLSQFF | TGTGCCAGCTCACCGGGACTATCACAGTTCTTC
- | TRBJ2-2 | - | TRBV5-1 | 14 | CASSLYGPTGELFF | TGCGCCAGCAGCTTGTACGGCCCAACCGGGGAGCTGTTTTTT
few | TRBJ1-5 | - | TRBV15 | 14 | CATSREATNQPQHF | TGTGCCACCAGCAGAGAGGCGACCAATCAGCCCCAGCATTTT
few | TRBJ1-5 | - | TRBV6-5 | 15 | CASTIRQDSNQPQHF | TGTGCCAGCACCATCAGACAGGATAGCAATCAGCCCCAGCATTTT
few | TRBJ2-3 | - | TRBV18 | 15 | CASSPVGVQGDTQYF | TGTGCCAGCTCACCCGTGGGGGTCCAGGGAGATACGCAGTATTTT
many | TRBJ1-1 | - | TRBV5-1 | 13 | CASSSRVGTEAFF | TGCGCCAGCAGCTCGAGGGTAGGCACTGAAGCTTTCTTT
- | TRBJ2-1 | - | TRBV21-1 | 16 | CASRGQTLAGFNEQFF | TGTGCCAGCCGAGGCCAAACATTAGCGGGGTTCAATGAGCAGTTCTTC
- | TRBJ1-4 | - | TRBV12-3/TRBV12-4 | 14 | CASSFGHSNEKLFF | TGTGCCAGCAGTTTCGGACACTCTAATGAAAAACTGTTTTTT
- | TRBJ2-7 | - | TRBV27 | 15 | CASSLYGPPTYEQYF | TGTGCCAGCAGTTTATACGGACCCCCTACCTACGAGCAGTACTTC
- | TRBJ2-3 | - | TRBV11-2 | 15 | CASSPGQSSTDTQYF | TGTGCCAGCAGCCCTGGACAGTCTAGCACAGATACGCAGTATTTT
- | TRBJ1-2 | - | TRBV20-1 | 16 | CSARDQGEGTARGYTF | TGCAGTGCTAGAGATCAAGGGGAAGGGACCGCCCGAGGCTACACCTTC
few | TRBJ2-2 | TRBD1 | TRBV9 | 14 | CASSVWTGSGELFF | TGTGCCAGCAGCGTTTGGACAGGGTCCGGGGAGCTGTTTTTT
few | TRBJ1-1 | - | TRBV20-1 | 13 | CSACLTLNTEAFF | TGCAGTGCTTGCTTGACCCTGAACACTGAAGCTTTCTTT
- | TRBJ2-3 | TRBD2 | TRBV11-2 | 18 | CASSSTRIAGGVTDTQYF | TGTGCCAGCAGTTCGACTAGAATAGCGGGGGGCGTCACAGATACGCAGTATTTT
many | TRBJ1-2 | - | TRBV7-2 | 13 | CASSLESLYGYTF | TGTGCCAGCAGCTTGGAATCACTCTATGGCTACACCTTC
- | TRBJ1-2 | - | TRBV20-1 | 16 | CSARYTAGLRGRGYTF | TGCAGTGCTAGATACACCGCGGGACTGCGGGGACGTGGCTACACCTTC
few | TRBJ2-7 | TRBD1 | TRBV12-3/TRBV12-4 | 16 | CASSETPGQGSYEQYF | TGTGCCAGCAGCGAAACGCCGGGACAGGGCTCCTACGAGCAGTACTTC
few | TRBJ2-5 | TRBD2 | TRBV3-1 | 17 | CASSQGWMRGGPETQYF | TGTGCCAGCAGCCAAGGATGGATGCGGGGGGGCCCAGAGACCCAGTACTTC
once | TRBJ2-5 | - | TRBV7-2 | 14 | CASSWGDNQETQYF | TGTGCCAGCAGCTGGGGGGACAACCAAGAGACCCAGTACTTC
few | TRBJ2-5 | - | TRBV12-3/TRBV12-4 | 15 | CASSPDIPVAETQYF | TGTGCCAGCAGTCCCGACATACCGGTAGCCGAGACCCAGTACTTC
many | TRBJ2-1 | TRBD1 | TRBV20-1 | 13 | CSHDRGDYNEQFF | TGCAGTCACGACAGGGGCGACTACAATGAGCAGTTCTTC
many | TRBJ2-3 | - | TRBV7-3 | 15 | CASSLGSSGTDTQYF | TGTGCCAGCAGCTTAGGGAGTTCGGGCACAGATACGCAGTATTTT
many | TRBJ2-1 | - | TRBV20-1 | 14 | CSARRDQQGFEQFF | TGCAGTGCTAGGAGGGACCAGCAGGGGTTTGAGCAGTTCTTC
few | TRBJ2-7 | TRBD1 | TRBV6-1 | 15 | CASSTVGTGKIEQYF | TGTGCCAGCAGCACTGTGGGGACAGGGAAAATCGAGCAGTACTTC
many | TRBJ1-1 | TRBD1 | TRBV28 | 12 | CASSLRGHEAFF | TGTGCCAGCAGTTTGAGGGGGCATGAAGCTTTCTTT
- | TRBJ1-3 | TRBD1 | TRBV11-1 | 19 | CASSLRGTGGSSLGNTIYF | TGTGCCAGCAGCTTACGGGGGACAGGGGGTTCCTCTCTTGGAAACACCATATATTTT
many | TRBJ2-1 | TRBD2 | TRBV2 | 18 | CASSERGTTSGGFNEQFF | TGTGCCAGCAGCGAGCGGGGCACGACTAGCGGGGGGTTCAATGAGCAGTTCTTC
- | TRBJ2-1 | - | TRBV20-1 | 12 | CSAPSQGHEQFF | TGCAGTGCTCCGTCACAGGGTCATGAGCAGTTCTTC
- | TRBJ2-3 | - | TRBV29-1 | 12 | CSVETDTDTQYF | TGCAGCGTTGAAACAGACACAGATACGCAGTATTTT
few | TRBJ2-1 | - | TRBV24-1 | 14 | CATSQEAGRNEQFF | TGTGCCACCAGTCAGGAGGCGGGGAGGAATGAGCAGTTCTTC
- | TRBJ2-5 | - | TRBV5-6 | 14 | CASSLEPRGETQYF | TGTGCCAGCAGCTTGGAGCCCAGAGGAGAGACCCAGTACTTC
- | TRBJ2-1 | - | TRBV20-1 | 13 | CSASGGIYNEQFF | TGCAGTGCTAGCGGAGGGATCTACAATGAGCAGTTCTTC
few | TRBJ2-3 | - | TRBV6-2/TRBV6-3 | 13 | CASSIGPSATQYF | TGTGCCAGCAGTATAGGGCCGTCAGCTACGCAGTATTTT
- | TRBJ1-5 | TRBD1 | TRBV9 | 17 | CASSVGHRGRKDQPQHF | TGTGCCAGCAGCGTAGGACACAGGGGACGGAAAGATCAGCCCCAGCATTTT
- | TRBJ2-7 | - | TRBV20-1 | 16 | CSATLRGDRRTYEQYF | TGCAGTGCTACTCTCCGGGGGGACAGGCGCACCTACGAGCAGTACTTC
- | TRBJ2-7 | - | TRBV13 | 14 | CASSLSTDYVEQYF | TGTGCCAGCAGCTTAAGTACCGACTACGTCGAGCAGTACTTC
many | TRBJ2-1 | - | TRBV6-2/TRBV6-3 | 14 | CASSYGGSRNEQFF | TGTGCCAGCAGTTATGGGGGCTCCCGCAATGAGCAGTTCTTC
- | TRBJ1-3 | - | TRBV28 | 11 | CASRERNTIYF | TGTGCCAGCAGGGAGAGGAACACCATATATTTT
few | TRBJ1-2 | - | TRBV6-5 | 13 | CASSPGQTYGYTF | TGTGCCAGCAGCCCCGGACAGACCTATGGCTACACCTTC
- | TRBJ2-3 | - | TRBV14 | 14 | CASAIGGVGNTQYF | TGTGCCAGCGCCATCGGGGGCGTGGGAAATACGCAGTATTTT
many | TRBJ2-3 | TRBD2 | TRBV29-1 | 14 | CSVGGTSRADTQYF | TGCAGCGTTGGGGGGACTAGCCGGGCAGATACGCAGTATTTT
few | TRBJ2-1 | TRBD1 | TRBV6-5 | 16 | CASSWSEGQGNNEQFF | TGTGCCAGCAGTTGGTCGGAGGGACAGGGGAACAATGAGCAGTTCTTC
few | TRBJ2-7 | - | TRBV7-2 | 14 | CASSHDRLSYEQYF | TGTGCCAGCAGCCACGACAGGCTCTCCTACGAGCAGTACTTC
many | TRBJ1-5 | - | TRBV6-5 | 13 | CASSPLRGQPQHF | TGTGCCAGCAGCCCCTTAAGAGGTCAGCCCCAGCATTTT
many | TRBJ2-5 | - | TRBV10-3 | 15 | CAISEEVGAQETQYF | TGTGCCATCAGTGAGGAAGTGGGGGCCCAAGAGACCCAGTACTTC